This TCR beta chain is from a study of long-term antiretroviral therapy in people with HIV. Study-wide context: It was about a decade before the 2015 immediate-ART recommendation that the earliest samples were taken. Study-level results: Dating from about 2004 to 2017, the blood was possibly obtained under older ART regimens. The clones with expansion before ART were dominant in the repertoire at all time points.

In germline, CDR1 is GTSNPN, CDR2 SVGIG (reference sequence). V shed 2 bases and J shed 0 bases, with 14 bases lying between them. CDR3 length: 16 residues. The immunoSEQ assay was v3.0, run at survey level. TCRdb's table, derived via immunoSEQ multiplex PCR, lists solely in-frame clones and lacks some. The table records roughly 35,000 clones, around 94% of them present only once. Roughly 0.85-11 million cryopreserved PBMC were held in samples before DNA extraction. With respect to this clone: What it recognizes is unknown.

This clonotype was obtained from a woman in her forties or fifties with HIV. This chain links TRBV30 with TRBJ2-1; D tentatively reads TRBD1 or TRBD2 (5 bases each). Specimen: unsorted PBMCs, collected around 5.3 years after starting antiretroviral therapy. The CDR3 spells CAWSRGSGGSYNEQFF. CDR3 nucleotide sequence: TGTGCCTGGAGTAGGGGAAGTGGGGGCTCCTACAATGAGCAGTTCTTC.